What follows is one T cell receptor (beta chain) and its context. The method was immunoSEQ multiplex PCR; TCRdb's version includes in-frame clones alone and lacks a portion of them. The sample yields 200,000 to 250,000 clones, around 81% seen once. This entry is derived from a study of blood T cell repertoires in COVID-19. In the study overall: Samples came from the United States, Italy and Spain, spanning acute and convalescent COVID-19. The cDNA or gDNA used as material had been derived from T cells, B-cell-depleted T cells, or PBMCs.

The germline CDR1 and CDR2 sequences are MNHEY and SVGAGI. V lost 6 bases and J 2 bases, leaving 16 bases between the germline ends. There are 15 residues in the CDR3. The source is a woman in her 70s with acute or convalescent COVID-19. Specimen: peripheral blood. The chain is built from TRBV6-5 and TRBJ1-2; tentative D call: TRBD1 (6 bases). Here the CDR3 reads CASSQGPPGNYGYTF. CDR3 nucleotide sequence: TGTGCCAGCAGCCAGGGGCCCCCTGGAAACTATGGCTACACCTTC.